The 2 T cell receptor beta chains below all came from one sample that was sequenced in a study of T cells in Graves' hyperthyroidism and ophthalmopathy. Researchers amplified the TCR beta CDR3 regions from RNA transcripts. HTBI primers were the set used in a first-round RT-PCR of the TCR CDR3. Each CDR3 protein is one row after TCRdb ran MiXCR on the multiplex PCR reads. The profile shows 210,000 or so distinct CDR3 sequences, roughly 17% of them singletons. Sequences were obtained from blood. These receptors were obtained from a man aged 50-60 years with Graves' hyperthyroidism.

The genes are TRBV10-3 and TRBJ2-1; 7 bases match TRBD2. The CDR3 spans 16 residues. Trimming removed 6 bases from V and 3 bases from J; junction bases left unmatched: 11. Germline V CDR1 and CDR2: ENHRY, SYGVKD. In DNA, the CDR3 is TGTGCCATCAGAGATACCCGGCTAGCGGTCTACAATGAGCAGTTCTTC. It translates to CAIRDTRLAVYNEQFF.

Ten or more counts support this clonotype. This chain joins TRBV20-1 and TRBJ2-5; TRBD2 aligns across 7 bases. The junction had 5 bases not matched to a gene; V was cut back by 5 bases and J by 2 bases. Germline V gives CDR1 DFQATT, CDR2 SNEGSKA (reference sequence). This CDR3 is built from 13 residues. CDR3 protein: CSAYRGEQETQYF. The CDR3 bases are TGCAGTGCTTACCGGGGGGAGCAAGAGACCCAGTACTTC.